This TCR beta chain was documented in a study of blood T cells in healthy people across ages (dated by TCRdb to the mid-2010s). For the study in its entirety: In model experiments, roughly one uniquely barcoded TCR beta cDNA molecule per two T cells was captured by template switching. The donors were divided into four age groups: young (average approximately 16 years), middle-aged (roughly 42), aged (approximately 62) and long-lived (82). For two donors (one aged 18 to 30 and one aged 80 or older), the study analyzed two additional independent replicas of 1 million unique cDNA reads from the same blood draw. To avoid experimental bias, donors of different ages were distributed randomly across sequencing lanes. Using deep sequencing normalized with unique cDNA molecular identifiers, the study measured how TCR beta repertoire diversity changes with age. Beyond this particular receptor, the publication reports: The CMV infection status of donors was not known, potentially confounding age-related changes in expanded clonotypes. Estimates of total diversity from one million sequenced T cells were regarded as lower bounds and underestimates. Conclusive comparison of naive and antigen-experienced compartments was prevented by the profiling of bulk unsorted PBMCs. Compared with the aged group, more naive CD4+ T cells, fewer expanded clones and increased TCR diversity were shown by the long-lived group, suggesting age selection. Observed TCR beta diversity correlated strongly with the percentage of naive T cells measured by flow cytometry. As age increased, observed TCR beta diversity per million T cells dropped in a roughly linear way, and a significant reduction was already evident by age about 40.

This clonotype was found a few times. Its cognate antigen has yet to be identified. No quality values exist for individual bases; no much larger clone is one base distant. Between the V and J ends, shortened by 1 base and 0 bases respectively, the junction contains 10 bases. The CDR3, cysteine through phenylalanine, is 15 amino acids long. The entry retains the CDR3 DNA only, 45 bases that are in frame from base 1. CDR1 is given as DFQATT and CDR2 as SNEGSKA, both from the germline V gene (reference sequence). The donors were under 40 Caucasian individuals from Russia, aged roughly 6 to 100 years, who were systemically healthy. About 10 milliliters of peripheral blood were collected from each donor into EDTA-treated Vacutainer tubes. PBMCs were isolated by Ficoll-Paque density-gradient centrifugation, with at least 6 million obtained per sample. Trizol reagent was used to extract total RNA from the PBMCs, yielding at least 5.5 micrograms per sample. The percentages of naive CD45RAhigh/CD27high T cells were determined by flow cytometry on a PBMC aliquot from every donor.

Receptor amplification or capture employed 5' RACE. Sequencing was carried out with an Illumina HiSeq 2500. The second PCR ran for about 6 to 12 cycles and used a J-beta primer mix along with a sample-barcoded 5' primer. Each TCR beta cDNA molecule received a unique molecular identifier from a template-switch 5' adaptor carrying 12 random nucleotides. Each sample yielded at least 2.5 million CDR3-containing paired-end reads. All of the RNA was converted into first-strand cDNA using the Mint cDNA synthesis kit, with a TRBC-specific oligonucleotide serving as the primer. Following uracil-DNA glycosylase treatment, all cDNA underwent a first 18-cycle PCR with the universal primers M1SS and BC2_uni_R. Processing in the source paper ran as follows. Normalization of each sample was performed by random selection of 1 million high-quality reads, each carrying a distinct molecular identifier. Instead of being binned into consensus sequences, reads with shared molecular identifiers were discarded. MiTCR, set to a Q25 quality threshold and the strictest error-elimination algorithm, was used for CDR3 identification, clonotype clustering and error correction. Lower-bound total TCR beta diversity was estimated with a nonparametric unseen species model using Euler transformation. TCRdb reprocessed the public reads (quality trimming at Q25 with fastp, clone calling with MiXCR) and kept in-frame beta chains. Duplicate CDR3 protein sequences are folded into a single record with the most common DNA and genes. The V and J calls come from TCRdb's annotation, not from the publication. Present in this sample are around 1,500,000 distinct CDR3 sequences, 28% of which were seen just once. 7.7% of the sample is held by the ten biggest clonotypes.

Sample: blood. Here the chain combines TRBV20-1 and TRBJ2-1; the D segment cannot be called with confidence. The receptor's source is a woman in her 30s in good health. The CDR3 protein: CSARGYKSSYNEQFF. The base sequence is TGCAGTGCTAGAGGTTACAAGAGCTCCTACAATGAGCAGTTCTTC.